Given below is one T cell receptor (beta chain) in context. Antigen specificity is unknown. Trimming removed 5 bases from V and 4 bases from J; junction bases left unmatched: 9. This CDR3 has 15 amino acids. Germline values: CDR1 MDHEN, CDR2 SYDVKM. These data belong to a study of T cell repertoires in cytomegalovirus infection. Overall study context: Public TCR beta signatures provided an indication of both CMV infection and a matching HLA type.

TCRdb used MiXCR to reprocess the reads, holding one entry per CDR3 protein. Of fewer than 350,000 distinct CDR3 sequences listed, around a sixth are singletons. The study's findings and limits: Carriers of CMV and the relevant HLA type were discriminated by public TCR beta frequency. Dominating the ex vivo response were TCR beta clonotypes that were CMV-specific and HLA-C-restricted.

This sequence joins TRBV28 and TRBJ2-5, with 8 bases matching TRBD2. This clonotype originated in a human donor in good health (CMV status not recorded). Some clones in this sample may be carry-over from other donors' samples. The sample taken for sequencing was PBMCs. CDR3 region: CASSPSSGGGETQYF. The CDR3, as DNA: TGTGCCAGCAGTCCCTCCTCGGGGGGGGGAGAGACCCAGTACTTC.